Listed here are 4 T cell receptor beta chains from one sample, sequenced in a study of blood T cell repertoires in COVID-19. Some clones are missing from TCRdb's copy, which holds only in-frame ones; the method was immunoSEQ multiplex PCR. The sample lists about 140,000 clones, roughly 86% occurring once. The specimen was PBMCs or T cells enriched from blood (not recorded which). These receptors were obtained from a woman aged 45-65 years with acute COVID-19.

The J gene is TRBJ2-7, the V gene TRBV28, with a tentative D call TRBD2 (5 bases). The germline CDR1 and CDR2 sequences are MDHEN and SYDVKM. Trimming stripped 4 bases from V and 3 bases from J, with 16 bases between. The CDR3 is made up of 15 amino acids. The DNA for the CDR3 is TGTGCCAGCAGTTCCCCGAGCGGAGCGGACTACGAGCAGTACTTC. It translates to CASSSPSGADYEQYF.

The V and J genes are TRBV21-1 and TRBJ1-5. TRBV21-1 is flagged as a pseudogene. This CDR3 region has 15 residues. CDR3 amino acids: CASSKERGRNQPQHF. The CDR3 DNA sequence: TGTGCCAGCAGCAAAGAGCGCGGCAGAAATCAGCCCCAGCATTTT.

The gene calls are TRBV5-1 and TRBJ2-5, with 7 bases aligning to TRBD1. The V and J ends lost 4 bases and 4 bases, in that order; junction bases with no gene match: 4. The CDR3 sequence is 13 residues long. The germline V gene encodes CDR1 SGHRS and CDR2 YFSETQ. The CDR3 protein is CASSGRQGETQYF. DNA of the CDR3: TGCGCCAGCAGCGGGAGACAGGGAGAGACCCAGTACTTC.

This rearrangement joins TRBV5-1 to TRBJ2-2, with D perhaps matching TRBD2 (6 bases). Looked up from germline, CDR1 is SGHRS and CDR2 is YFSETQ. The CDR3 consists of 13 residues. The V end lost 9 bases, the J end lost 6 bases, and 15 bases lay between the germline ends. The CDR3 spells CAIDQGGAGELFF. CDR3 DNA sequence: TGCGCCATCGACCAGGGCGGGGCCGGGGAGCTGTTTTTT.